Listed here are 12 T cell receptor beta chains from one sample, sequenced in a study of blood T cell repertoires in COVID-19. The protocol was immunoSEQ multiplex PCR, while the TCRdb copy is restricted to in-frame clones and leaves out a portion. The data hold more than 100,000 clones, with about 83% observed a single time. The sequenced sample consisted of PBMCs or T cells enriched from blood (not recorded which). The receptors shown here come from a woman in her twenties or thirties who had recovered from COVID-19.

This clone was observed once. The genes are TRBV19 and TRBJ1-5; D not certain. This CDR3 is built from 18 residues. V lost 5 bases and J lost 3, with 23 bases in between. In germline, CDR1 is LNHDA, CDR2 SQIVND (reference sequence). CDR3: CASSWFGRSGFDNQPQHF. In nucleotides, the CDR3 is TGTGCCAGTAGTTGGTTCGGTCGTTCGGGATTTGACAATCAGCCCCAGCATTTT. Full variable domain (missing parts from reference TRBV19 and TRBJ1-5): DGGITQSPKYLFRKEGQNVTLSCEQNLNHDAMYWYRQDPGQGLRLIYYSQIVNDFQKGDIAEGYSVSREKKESFPLTVTSAQKNPTAFYLCASSWFGRSGFDNQPQHFGDGTRLSIL.

This clone was counted a single time. The chain is built from TRBV7-6 and TRBJ1-1; TRBD1 is a possible D gene (5 bases). This CDR3 is built from 13 residues. Trimming left V 5 bases short and J 1 base short, with 8 bases between. Looked up from germline, CDR1 is SGHVS and CDR2 is FNYEAQ. CDR3 coding DNA: TGTGCCAGCAGCAGAACAGGGAACACTGAAGCTTTCTTT. This gives the protein CASSRTGNTEAFF. Full variable domain (rest looked up from reference TRBV7-6 and TRBJ1-1): GAGVSQSPRYKVTKRGQDVALRCDPISGHVSLYWYRQALGQGPEFLTYFNYEAQQDKSGLPNDRFSAERPEGSISTLTIQRTEQRDSAMYRCASSRTGNTEAFFGQGTRLTVV.

This clone has just one count. The chain carries TRBV5-4 and TRBJ2-5, with 7 nucleotides matching TRBD1. Germline assignment: CDR1 SGHNT and CDR2 YYREEE (reference sequence). This CDR3 has 14 residues. V was pared by 3 bases and J by 2 bases, with 4 bases of the junction left unmatched. The CDR3 nucleotides are TGTGCCAGCAGCTCGGGACAGCGGCAAGAGACCCAGTACTTC. This codes for CASSSGQRQETQYF. Drawing the rest from reference TRBV5-4 and TRBJ2-5, the complete variable domain is ETGVTQSPTHLIKTRGQQVTLRCSSQSGHNTVSWYQQALGQGPQFIFQYYREEENGRGNFPPRFSGLQFPNYSSELNVNALELDDSALYLCASSSGQRQETQYFGPGTRLLVL.

This chain uses TRBV5-1 with TRBJ2-3; 8 nucleotides align to TRBD1. Germline-derived CDR1 and CDR2 are SGHRS and YFSETQ. The CDR3 runs to 18 residues. Unmatched junction bases numbered 13, after V lost 4 bases and J lost 0 bases. The CDR3 loop reads CASSGGQGPRPSTDTQYF. For the CDR3, the DNA is TGCGCCAGCAGCGGAGGACAGGGCCCTCGGCCTAGCACAGATACGCAGTATTTT.

This chain links TRBV4-1 with TRBJ1-2; TRBD1 agrees at 8 bases. V was clipped by 4 bases and J by 5 bases; unmatched bases: 12. This CDR3 has 16 amino acids. Germline CDR1 is MGHRA and CDR2 is YSYEKL. CDR3 coding DNA: TGCGCCAGCAGCCTACCAACTGGGACAGGTAATTATGGCTACACCTTC. Protein product: CASSLPTGTGNYGYTF.

V is TRBV5-6 and J is TRBJ1-1, with D unresolved. The CDR3 runs 15 residues. Between the trimmed V and J ends, which lost 6 bases and 1 base, there was a span of 16 bases. Germline-derived CDR1 and CDR2 are SGHDT and YYEEEE. CDR3 amino acids: CASTFGSLRNTEAFF. CDR3 DNA sequence: TGTGCCAGCACCTTTGGGAGTCTAAGGAACACTGAAGCTTTCTTT.

J is TRBJ2-3 and V is TRBV11-2, with 7 bases identical to TRBD2. J gave up 3 bases and V 5 bases, and 8 bases lay outside the gene matches. CDR3 length equals 15 residues. Per germline, CDR1 SGHAT and CDR2 FQNNGV. As DNA, the CDR3 is TGTGCCAGCAGCCGCCGGGGGGTCGGGACAGATACGCAGTATTTT. It encodes CASSRRGVGTDTQYF.

This clone was seen just once. The gene calls are TRBV28 and TRBJ1-2; 11 nucleotides line up with TRBD1. The CDR3 has 14 residues. V dropped 6 bases and J dropped 7; count of bases not matched to a gene: 7. The germline V gene has CDR1 MDHEN and CDR2 SYDVKM. CDR3 sequence (DNA): TGTGCCAGCAGCTTAGGCGGACAGGGGGCTGGCTACACCTTC. The encoded protein is CASSLGGQGAGYTF.

The rearrangement links TRBV3-1 (or the pseudogene TRBV3-2) to TRBJ2-7; 14 bases are shared with TRBD2. Germline CDR1 and CDR2: LGHDT and YNNKEL (reference sequence). This CDR3 region has 16 residues. V trimming: 4 bases; J trimming: 7 bases; junction bases outside the gene matches: 9. The CDR3 DNA sequence: TGTGCCAGCAGCCTAAAACCCGGGACTAGCGGGAGTGAGCAGTACTTC. It encodes CASSLKPGTSGSEQYF.

The V and J genes are TRBV6-4 and TRBJ2-7; 13 positions match TRBD2. The CDR3 totals 19 residues. Trimming at V came to 0 bases and at J to 2 bases, leaving 10 bases not matched to a gene. Germline values: CDR1 MRHNA, CDR2 SNTAGT. In nucleotides, the CDR3 is TGTGCCAGCAGTGACTCGGGGAGGACTAGCGGGAGAAGGGCCTACGAGCAGTACTTC. It translates to CASSDSGRTSGRRAYEQYF.

This chain uses TRBV5-5 with TRBJ1-6; 10 bases fit TRBD1. The CDR3 spans 15 residues. Germline CDR1 SGHKS, CDR2 YYEKEE (reference sequence). V was pared by 4 bases and J by 6 bases, with 4 bases of the junction left unmatched. CDR3 in amino acids: CASSKGQGVNSPLHF. For the CDR3, the DNA is TGTGCCAGCAGCAAAGGACAGGGGGTTAATTCACCCCTCCACTTT.

The J gene is TRBJ2-7, the V gene TRBV7-9, with D maybe TRBD1 (6 bases). The CDR3 runs 13 residues. Trimming removed 5 bases at V and 6 bases at J, with 14 bases between. Per germline, CDR1 SEHNR and CDR2 FQNEAQ (reference sequence). CDR3 loop: CASSQQGSGEQYF. The DNA of the CDR3 is TGTGCCAGCAGCCAACAGGGTAGTGGCGAGCAGTACTTC.